This is a list of T cell receptor beta chains from one sample in a study of early T cells in non-severe SARS-CoV-2 infection. MiXCR, applied by TCRdb to the 5' RACE reads, yields one record per CDR3 protein. Of about 28,000 distinct CDR3 sequences in the sample, less than 6.5% were seen once. The sample consisted of whole blood. Source of these receptors: an adult who was a healthcare worker with PCR-confirmed SARS-CoV-2 infection or an uninfected control (not recorded which). CDR3s leave out the opening cysteine and the closing phenylalanine or tryptophan. A D gene is named only where the DNA matches it firmly. Not every row has a clone size; where given, it reads once, few, many or a size class.

V gene	J gene	D gene	clone size	CDR3 protein
TRBV11-2	TRBJ2-1	TRBD1	few	ASSFGQVPDDEQF
TRBV21-1	TRBJ1-1	NA	NA	ASRGDALNTEAF
TRBV20-1	TRBJ1-6	NA	many	SAHPGVSNSPLH
TRBV4-2	TRBJ2-1	NA	many	ASTPYVSGPYNEQF
TRBV27	TRBJ2-3	NA	many	ASSLVDGTSDTQY
TRBV7-2	TRBJ1-2	NA	few	ASSPRGVGYT
TRBV28	TRBJ2-3	TRBD2	NA	ASSANSGGGLHTQY
TRBV9	TRBJ1-2	NA	medium-sized	ASSVGWGDGYT
TRBV13	TRBJ2-3	TRBD2	many	ASSLGLLAGASTDTQY
TRBV7-9	TRBJ1-2	NA	many	ASSFGGSYGYT
TRBV7-6	TRBJ2-1	NA	many	ASSSGRDPNEQF
TRBV29-1	TRBJ1-1	NA	many	SAAGTSTNTEAF